The 7 T cell receptor beta chains below all came from one sample that was sequenced in a study of T-cell memory formation after mild COVID-19. TCRdb analysed the 5' RACE reads with MiXCR anew, one entry per CDR3 protein. The repertoire includes approximately 250,000 distinct CDR3 sequences, 16% of them detected once, and roughly 21% sits in the top ten. Sample: PBMCs or a T cell subset sorted from them (not recorded which). Source of these receptors: a man aged 18 to 29 who had mild COVID-19 (a few samples of this study predate the infection). Cell type and time point are not known.

The rearrangement uses TRBV10-3 and TRBJ1-5; 8 bases are a match to TRBD1. The CDR3 contains 13 residues. V shed 6 bases, J shed 5 bases, and the junction held 3 bases outside the gene matches. In germline, CDR1 is ENHRY, CDR2 SYGVKD. CDR3 region: CAIRGQADQPQHF. The DNA for the CDR3 is TGTGCCATCAGGGGACAGGCCGATCAGCCCCAGCATTTT.

CDR3 sequence: CASSSRSNRDRFYGYTF. The CDR3 DNA follows: TGTGCCAGCAGCTCGCGATCGAACCGGGACAGATTTTATGGCTACACCTTC. The chain has TRBV7-2 and TRBJ1-2, with 7 bases identical to TRBD1. The CDR3 has 17 residues. Germline trimming cut 4 bases from V and 5 bases from J; bases unmatched to any gene: 16. The germline gives CDR1 SGHTA, CDR2 FQGNSA.

This clonotype was recorded a few times. This rearrangement joins TRBV7-3 to TRBJ2-1; 8 nucleotides line up with TRBD1. The germline V gene has CDR1 SGHTA and CDR2 FQGTGA. The CDR3 consists of 16 residues. Unmatched junction bases numbered 7, after V lost 1 base and J lost 5 bases. The CDR3 region is CASSLSGQGPHNEQFF. CDR3 nucleotides: TGTGCCAGCAGCTTAAGCGGACAGGGACCCCACAATGAGCAGTTCTTC.

The chain joins TRBV29-1 to TRBJ2-3, with TRBD1 identical over 9 bases. Germline loops: CDR1 SQVTM, CDR2 ANQGSEA. This CDR3 contains 16 residues. The ends lost 4 bases at V and 6 bases at J; junction bases unmatched: 14. CDR3 DNA sequence: TGCAGCGTTGGAACATACCCCGGACAGGGGAGGGATACGCAGTATTTT. Translation gives CSVGTYPGQGRDTQYF.

This clonotype was observed a few times. The chain recombines TRBV4-3 with TRBJ1-1; D is unclear. V gave up 0 bases and J gave up 7 bases, with 9 bases separating them. CDR1 is LGHNA and CDR2 is YSLEER in the germline V gene. This CDR3 has 13 residues. The CDR3 bases are TGCGCCAGCAGCCAAGAGCCGAGGCTTGAAGCTTTCTTT. Its translation is CASSQEPRLEAFF.

The V and J genes are TRBV5-1 and TRBJ1-4; 7 positions agree with TRBD1. V lost 2 bases and J lost 6; bases outside the gene matches: 4. Germline-derived CDR1 and CDR2 are SGHRS and YFSETQ. The CDR3 spans 14 residues. CDR3 coding DNA: TGCGCCAGCAGCTTTGGACAGGACCATGAAAAACTGTTTTTT. Its translation: CASSFGQDHEKLFF.

This clonotype was counted ten times or more. V is TRBV4-3 and J is TRBJ2-3; possibly TRBD2 for D (5 bases). The CDR3 runs 13 residues. The V gene's germline CDR1 is LGHNA and CDR2 YSLEER. V shed 0 bases and J shed 5 bases, with 6 bases lying between them. The CDR3 reads CASSQEGVDTQYF. The CDR3 nucleotides are TGCGCCAGCAGCCAAGAGGGAGTAGATACGCAGTATTTT.